This TCR beta chain comes out of a study of blood T cell repertoires in COVID-19. Across the whole study: Donors in the United States, Italy and Spain gave samples during acute or convalescent COVID-19.

Sequencing used immunoSEQ multiplex PCR; TCRdb keeps in-frame clones, though not all of them. The sample lists some 200,000 clones; nearly 85% were seen once. V lost 4 bases to trimming and J lost 0 bases; unmatched junction nucleotides: 7. Germline V gene sequence: CDR1 GTSNPN, CDR2 SVGIG (reference sequence). CDR3 length: 15 residues. The chain uses TRBV30 and TRBJ2-7, with 9 bases aligning to TRBD1. The sample taken for sequencing was peripheral blood. The sequence was obtained from a woman between 25 and 40 years old with COVID-19, enrolled during active disease. The CDR3 DNA follows: TGTGCCTGGAACCAGCGACAGGGGGTCTCCTACGAGCAGTACTTC. Amino acid sequence: CAWNQRQGVSYEQYF.